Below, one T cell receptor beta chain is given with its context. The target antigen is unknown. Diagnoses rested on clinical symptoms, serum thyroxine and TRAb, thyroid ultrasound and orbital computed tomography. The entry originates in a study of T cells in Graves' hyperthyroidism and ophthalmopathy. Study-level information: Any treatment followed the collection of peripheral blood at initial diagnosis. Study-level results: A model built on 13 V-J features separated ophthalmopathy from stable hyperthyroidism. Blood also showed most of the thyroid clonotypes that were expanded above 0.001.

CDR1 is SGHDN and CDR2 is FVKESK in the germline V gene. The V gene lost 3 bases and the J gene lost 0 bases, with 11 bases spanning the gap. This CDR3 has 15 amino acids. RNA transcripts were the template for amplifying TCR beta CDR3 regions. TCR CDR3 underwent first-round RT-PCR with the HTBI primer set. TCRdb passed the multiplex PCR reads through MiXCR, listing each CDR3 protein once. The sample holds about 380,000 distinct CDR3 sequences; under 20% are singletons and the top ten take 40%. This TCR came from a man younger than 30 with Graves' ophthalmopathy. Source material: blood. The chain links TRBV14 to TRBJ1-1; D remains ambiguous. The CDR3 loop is CASSQLPGLNTEAFF. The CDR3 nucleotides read TGTGCCAGCAGCCAGTTGCCAGGCCTGAACACTGAAGCTTTCTTT.